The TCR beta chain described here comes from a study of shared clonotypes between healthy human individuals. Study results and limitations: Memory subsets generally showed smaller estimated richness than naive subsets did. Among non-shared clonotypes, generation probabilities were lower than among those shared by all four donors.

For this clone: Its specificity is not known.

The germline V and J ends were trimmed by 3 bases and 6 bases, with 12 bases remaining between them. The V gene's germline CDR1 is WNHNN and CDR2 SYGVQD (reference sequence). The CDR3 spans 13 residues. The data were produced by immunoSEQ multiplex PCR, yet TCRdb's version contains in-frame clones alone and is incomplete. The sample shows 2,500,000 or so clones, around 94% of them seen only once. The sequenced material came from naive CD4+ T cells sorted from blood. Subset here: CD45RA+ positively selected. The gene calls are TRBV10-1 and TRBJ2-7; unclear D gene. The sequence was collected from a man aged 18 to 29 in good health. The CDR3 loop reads CASSDYDRGEQYF. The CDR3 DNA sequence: TGCGCCAGCAGTGATTATGACCGAGGCGAGCAGTACTTC.